These 18 T cell receptor beta chains came from one sample sequenced in a study of cytomegalovirus exposure and HLA in healthy donors. It was with 60 Vbeta and 13 Jbeta primers that the PCR ran. Using immunoSEQ multiplex PCR, the repertoire was profiled, and TCRdb retains in-frame clones only, with some absent. The sample lists about 160,000 clones, roughly 80% seen once, with 7.5% to 9.5% in the top ten. Sequenced: PBMCs. The receptors shown here come from a male donor in good health and CMV-seropositive.

The rearrangement joins TRBV28 to TRBJ1-2; weak D call: TRBD1 (6 bases). CDR1 is MDHEN, CDR2 SYDVKM, per germline. The CDR3 loop spans 15 amino acids. The V and J ends lost 3 bases and 3 bases respectively, with 14 bases between them. The CDR3 protein is CASSFPRGSHYGYTF. DNA of the CDR3: TGTGCCAGCAGTTTCCCCAGGGGCTCCCACTATGGCTACACCTTC.

The V and J genes are TRBV5-1 and TRBJ1-3; no firm D call. This CDR3 spans 15 amino acids. V gave up 0 bases and J gave up 1 base, with 8 bases separating them. CDR1 and CDR2 from the germline V gene are SGHRS and YFSETQ. The CDR3 is CASSLGANSGNTIYF. The CDR3 DNA follows: TGCGCCAGCAGCTTGGGGGCGAATTCTGGAAACACCATATATTTT. Filled out from reference TRBV5-1 and TRBJ1-3, the complete variable domain reads KAGVTQTPRYLIKTRGQQVTLSCSPISGHRSVSWYQQTPGQGLQFLFEYFSETQRNKGNFPGRFSGRQFSNSRSEMNVSTLELGDSALYLCASSLGANSGNTIYFGEGSWLTVV.

The chain combines TRBV10-1 with TRBJ1-2; tentative D call: TRBD1 (6 bases). Germline-derived CDR1 and CDR2 are WNHNN and SYGVQD (reference sequence). The CDR3 has 14 residues. The ends were cut back, 0 bases at V and 6 bases at J, with 11 bases in the middle. This chain's CDR3 is CASSESRQGNGYTF. The CDR3 bases are TGCGCCAGCAGTGAGTCGCGGCAGGGGAATGGCTACACCTTC.

V gene TRBV9 combines with J gene TRBJ2-3; 7 bases map to TRBD1. The germline gives CDR1 SGDLS, CDR2 YYNGEE. The CDR3 runs to 16 residues. J gave up 1 base and V 3 bases, and 8 bases lay outside the gene matches. The CDR3 region is CASSAQTGAGTDTQYF. The CDR3 DNA follows: TGTGCCAGCAGCGCCCAAACAGGGGCCGGCACAGATACGCAGTATTTT.

This clone was seen more than once but under ten times. The chain couples TRBV6-5 to TRBJ2-2; tentatively, D is TRBD1 (5 bases). Trimming took off 0 bases at V and 2 bases at J, with 10 bases between the two ends. CDR1 MNHEY and CDR2 SVGAGI come from the germline V gene. This CDR3 is built from 16 residues. CDR3 coding DNA: TGTGCCAGCAGTTACTCAGTTAGGGGCAACACCGGGGAGCTGTTTTTT. It specifies CASSYSVRGNTGELFF.

The genes are TRBV7-8 and TRBJ1-5, with 7 bases that match TRBD1. CDR1 and CDR2 (germline): SGHVS, FQNEAQ. This CDR3 is built from 17 residues. V lost 5 bases and J lost 5; bases outside the gene matches: 15. DNA of the CDR3: TGTGCCAGCAGCAAGCACGAGGGGGCGTCGGGTCATCAGCCCCAGCATTTT. It yields the protein CASSKHEGASGHQPQHF.

This chain joins TRBV5-1 and TRBJ2-1; D may be TRBD1 (5 bases). The V gene's germline CDR1 is SGHRS and CDR2 YFSETQ. The CDR3 is 16 amino acids. With 4 bases removed from V and 0 bases from J, the gap between germline ends came to 14 bases. The CDR3 region is CASSIPQDSSYNEQFF. The CDR3 DNA reads as TGCGCCAGCAGCATCCCACAGGATAGCTCCTACAATGAGCAGTTCTTC. Based on the CDR3 plus reference TRBV5-1 and TRBJ2-1, the full variable domain is KAGVTQTPRYLIKTRGQQVTLSCSPISGHRSVSWYQQTPGQGLQFLFEYFSETQRNKGNFPGRFSGRQFSNSRSEMNVSTLELGDSALYLCASSIPQDSSYNEQFFGPGTRLTVL.

This clone was detected a few times. The V gene is TRBV27, the J gene TRBJ2-2; 13 bases agree with TRBD2. The CDR3 is 15 amino acids. V shed 4 bases, J shed 7 bases, and the junction held 3 bases outside the gene matches. Looked up from germline, CDR1 is MNHEY and CDR2 is SMNVEV (reference sequence). The DNA of the CDR3 is TGTGCCAGCAGTTCACTAGCGGGAGGGGGCGGGGAGCTGTTTTTT. It encodes CASSSLAGGGGELFF.

This clone has just a few counts. The rearrangement uses TRBV29-1 and TRBJ2-1; TRBD2 matches 16 bases. Germline V CDR1 and CDR2: SQVTM, ANQGSEA. This CDR3 has 15 amino acids. Germline trimming cut 4 bases from V and 6 bases from J; bases unmatched to any gene: 3. For the CDR3, the DNA is TGCAGCGTTGTCGGGACTAGCGGGAGGGCCAATGAGCAGTTCTTC. It specifies CSVVGTSGRANEQFF.

This rearrangement joins TRBV27 to TRBJ1-2; D is unresolved. The V end was cut by 2 bases, the J end by 8 bases, with 9 bases between. The CDR3 has 12 amino acids. Germline assignment: CDR1 MNHEY and CDR2 SMNVEV (reference sequence). CDR3 region: CASSLVGEGYTF. The CDR3 DNA reads TGTGCCAGCAGTTTAGTGGGAGAGGGCTACACCTTC.

The rearrangement links TRBV6-1 to TRBJ1-5; D gene unclear. CDR3 size: 15 residues. Per the germline V gene, CDR1 is MNHNS and CDR2 is SASEGT. V was trimmed by 0 bases and J by 0 bases, leaving 6 bases between them. Here the CDR3 DNA reads TGTGCCAGCAGTGAAGCGGCCTCTAGCAATCAGCCCCAGCATTTT. It yields the protein CASSEAASSNQPQHF.

V is TRBV6-5 and J is TRBJ2-7; 7 nucleotides line up with TRBD2. Germline values: CDR1 MNHEY, CDR2 SVGAGI. With V trimmed by 6 bases and J by 5 bases, 7 bases remained unmatched. This CDR3 comprises 13 residues. CDR3 nucleotides: TGTGCCAGCAGGAGCGGGGCGGGTAACGAGCAGTACTTC. Amino acids: CASRSGAGNEQYF.

The V call is TRBV9, the J call TRBJ2-1; 9 positions match TRBD2. The CDR3 contains 20 residues. CDR1 is SGDLS, CDR2 YYNGEE, per germline. Unmatched junction bases numbered 15, after V lost 2 bases and J lost 0 bases. The CDR3 loop is CASSVLGFSGGPSSYNEQFF. CDR3 DNA: TGTGCCAGCAGCGTCCTAGGGTTTAGCGGGGGCCCGAGCTCCTACAATGAGCAGTTCTTC.

The chain employs TRBV7-6 and TRBJ1-3, with TRBD1 as a possible D gene (6 bases). V gave up 2 bases and J gave up 0 bases, with 14 bases separating them. CDR3 length equals 17 residues. The germline V gene has CDR1 SGHVS and CDR2 FNYEAQ. The CDR3 loop reads CASSLLAGDNSGNTIYF. CDR3 nucleotides: TGTGCCAGCAGCTTATTAGCAGGGGACAACTCTGGAAACACCATATATTTT. The full variable domain, its missing parts supplied by reference TRBV7-6 and TRBJ1-3, is GAGVSQSPRYKVTKRGQDVALRCDPISGHVSLYWYRQALGQGPEFLTYFNYEAQQDKSGLPNDRFSAERPEGSISTLTIQRTEQRDSAMYRCASSLLAGDNSGNTIYFGEGSWLTVV.

The genes are TRBV25-1 and TRBJ1-1, with 7 bases fitting TRBD1. V trimming: 6 bases; J trimming: 8 bases; junction bases outside the gene matches: 9. The length of the CDR3 is 13 residues. Germline CDR1 reads MGHDK; CDR2 reads SYGVNS. The CDR3 spells CASSPTGSTEAFF. In DNA form, the CDR3 reads TGTGCCAGCAGCCCGACAGGGTCCACCGAAGCTTTCTTT. The full variable domain, completed using reference TRBV25-1 and TRBJ1-1, is EADIYQTPRYLVIGTGKKITLECSQTMGHDKMYWYQQDPGMELHLIHYSYGVNSTEKGDLSSESTVSRIRTEHFPLTLESARPSHTSQYLCASSPTGSTEAFFGQGTRLTVV.

The rearrangement uses TRBV2 and TRBJ1-6, with D possibly matching TRBD1 (6 bases). The CDR3 sequence is 18 residues long. V lost 4 bases, J lost 0 bases, and 16 bases lay in between. CDR1 SNHLY and CDR2 FYNNEI come from the germline V gene. In nucleotides, the CDR3 is TGTGCCAGCAGTGTCCGGGACAACCGATTCTCCTATAATTCACCCCTCCACTTT. As protein: CASSVRDNRFSYNSPLHF.

J is TRBJ2-7 and V is TRBV11-2; D is undetermined. From germline, CDR1 is SGHAT and CDR2 FQNNGV. Trimming left V 2 bases short and J 1 base short, with 9 bases between. The CDR3 is 14 residues long. CDR3 sequence reads: CASSLMAVSYEQYF. In DNA form, the CDR3 reads TGTGCCAGCAGCTTAATGGCGGTATCCTACGAGCAGTACTTC.

The sample holds a few counts of this clone. V gene TRBV28 combines with J gene TRBJ2-1; perhaps TRBD2 as D (6 bases). CDR3 length: 15 amino acids. Trimming took 5 bases from V and 5 from J, leaving 16 bases between them. CDR1 and CDR2 from the germline V gene are MDHEN and SYDVKM. CDR3: CASSHAGSRDNEQFF. The CDR3 coding sequence is TGTGCCAGCAGTCACGCGGGAAGTCGGGACAATGAGCAGTTCTTC.